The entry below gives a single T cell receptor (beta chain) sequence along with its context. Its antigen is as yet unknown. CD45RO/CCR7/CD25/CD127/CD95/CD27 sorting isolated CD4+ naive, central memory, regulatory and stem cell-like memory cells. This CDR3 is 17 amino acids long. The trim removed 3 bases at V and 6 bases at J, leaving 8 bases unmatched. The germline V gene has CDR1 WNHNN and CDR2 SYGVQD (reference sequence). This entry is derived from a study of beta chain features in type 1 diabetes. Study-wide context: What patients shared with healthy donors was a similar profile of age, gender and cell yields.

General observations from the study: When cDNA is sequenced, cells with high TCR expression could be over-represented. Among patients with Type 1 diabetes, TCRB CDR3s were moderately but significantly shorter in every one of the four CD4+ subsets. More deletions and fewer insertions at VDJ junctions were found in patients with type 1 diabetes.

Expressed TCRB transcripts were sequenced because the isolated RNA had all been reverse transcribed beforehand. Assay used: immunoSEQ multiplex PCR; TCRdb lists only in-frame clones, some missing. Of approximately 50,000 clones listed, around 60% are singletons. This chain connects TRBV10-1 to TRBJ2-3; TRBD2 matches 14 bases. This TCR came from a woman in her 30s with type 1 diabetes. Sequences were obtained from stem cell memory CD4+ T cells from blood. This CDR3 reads CASSDPGLAGEVDTQYF. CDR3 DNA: TGCGCCAGCAGTGACCCGGGACTAGCGGGAGAAGTCGATACGCAGTATTTT.